This T cell receptor (beta chain) comes out of a study of graft-versus-host responses after intestinal transplantation (dated by TCRdb to about 2021). Looking at the study overall: The transplants that recipients received were multivisceral, liver-intestinal, or isolated intestinal. Every recipient was given anti-thymocyte globulin induction, followed by about three years of maintenance tacrolimus and steroids. After intestinal transplantation, graft-versus-host and host-versus-graft alloreactive T cell clones in the graft, circulation and bone marrow were tracked using bulk TCR-beta CDR3 sequencing. To identify alloreactive clones, pre-transplant mixed lymphocyte reaction products were sequenced and compared with unstimulated pre-transplant donor and recipient T cells. The cohort enrolled about two dozen intestinal transplant recipients, one of whom was a retransplant, and a few patients without pretransplant specimens were excluded. Donor T cell macrochimerism was defined as a peak of at least 4% donor T cells among recipient peripheral blood mononuclear cells. Rather than being sequenced by the commercial service, samples from a few later patients were sequenced in-house on an Illumina MiSeq and processed with MiXCR.

Trimming costs V 3 bases and J 2 bases, and their ends lie 10 bases apart. Taken from cysteine to phenylalanine, the CDR3 has 14 residues. Only the CDR3 part of the read is kept: 42 bases, read in frame from the first base. The germline V gene gives CDR1 as LGHNA and CDR2 as YSLEER. On this clone: Its antigen is still unknown. Base qualities were left out, and no much larger clone turns up one base away.

The method was the immunoSEQ multiplex PCR assay. For most patients, genomic DNA was isolated with the Qiagen DNeasy Blood and Tissue Kit and sent frozen to Adaptive Biotechnologies for TCR sequencing. For most patients, genomic DNA was subjected to high-throughput TCR-beta CDR3 sequencing by Adaptive Biotechnologies. The published analysis was carried out like this. Adaptive's ImmunoSEQ software supplied the TCR sequencing data for around 19 patients, while MiXCR and VDJtools were used to process three other patients. To correct CD4 versus CD8 sorting errors, sequences present in both subsets at a frequency ratio below 5:1 were removed. Because the origin of CDR3 nucleotide sequences shared between donor and recipient could not be assigned, those sequences were removed. At least 2-fold expansion over unstimulated cells and a minimum CFSE-low frequency of 0.002% (template counts) or 0.001% (read counts) were required for clones to be classified as alloreactive. Clones were considered mappable if detected in sequenced pre-transplant spleen, lymph node, or MLR CFSE-low populations of the donor or recipient. The cumulative frequency of alloreactive clones was calculated as a percentage of all sequences, weighted by copy number. The table comes from immuneACCESS by way of TCRdb, which keeps in-frame sequences with V and J called. Part of the clones is missing from these tables; in studies checked, under half for an unresolved V gene and the rest for unknown reasons. That table is the source of V, J and clone size, and D and trimming were worked out from the DNA. The sample has some 90,000 clones on record, just under 95% of them singletons. Roughly 0.44% of the sample goes to the ten largest clones.

The paper as a whole reports these results and caveats: In the allografts of patients with donor T cell macrochimerism, GvH to HvG T cell clonal ratios were high. Peak levels of circulating GvH clones were associated with declines in HvG clones early after transplant. GvH clones turned up in recipient bone marrow, with some appearing earlier in ileal mucosa or blood, a pattern consistent with an intestinal mucosal origin. The conclusions were limited by the relatively low number and heterogeneity of the intestinal transplant patients.

The sample's time point, from its label and the paper: cells obtained before transplantation from donor or recipient. CD3+CD4+ and CD3+CD8+ populations were FACS-sorted from unstimulated pre-transplant donor and recipient cells taken from spleen or lymph nodes. The sequence joins TRBV4-3 to TRBJ1-1, with the D gene too uncertain to name. The sequence came from a human donor who was the organ donor for an intestinal transplant. The source material was unstimulated CD8+ T cells sorted from spleen or lymph node cells, sampled before transplant. The sequence in DNA is TGCGCCAGCAGCCACGGACGGGGAAACACTGAAGCTTTCTTT. This codes for CASSHGRGNTEAFF.